The T cell receptor (beta chain) described here comes from a study of response to subunit inactivated influenza vaccine. V lost 2 bases to trimming and J lost 7 bases, with 9 bases between them. The CDR3 consists of 13 residues. The germline V gene encodes CDR1 LNHNV and CDR2 YYDKDF (reference sequence). This clonotype was recorded a few times. Its specificity is not known. TCRdb passed the RT-PCR reads through MiXCR, listing each CDR3 protein once. The table has about 530,000 distinct CDR3 sequences, 10% to 15% seen once; the top ten hold around 13%. Notes on the study in general: New T cells are recruited in small numbers by each seasonal influenza vaccination, according to the authors' suggestion.

The rearrangement uses TRBV15 and TRBJ1-5; D possibly corresponds to TRBD1 (6 bases). The sequencing used PBMCs from blood, collected roughly 46 days after vaccination. This TCR was recovered from a man in his fifties or sixties who received an inactivated influenza vaccine. Here the CDR3 DNA reads TGTGCCACCAGCAGACAGGGACACCAGCCCCAGCATTTT. Translation: CATSRQGHQPQHF.